This T cell receptor beta chain stems from a study of control samples from healthy donors and cancer patients. Repertoires were generated with immunoSEQ multiplex PCR, while TCRdb's copy carries only in-frame clones and drops some. The table includes around 130,000 clones, just over 90% detected once. V lost 3 bases, J lost 8 bases, and 12 bases stayed unmatched. Germline CDR1 and CDR2: LGHNA and YSLEER. This CDR3 is built from 15 residues. The source is a man aged 45-65 years with head and neck cancer. Sequencing used PBMCs. V gene TRBV4-3 combines with J gene TRBJ1-2, with 7 positions matching TRBD1. The CDR3 spells CASSQREGAGHGYTF. The CDR3 DNA follows: TGCGCCAGCAGCCAGAGAGAGGGGGCGGGGCACGGCTACACCTTC.